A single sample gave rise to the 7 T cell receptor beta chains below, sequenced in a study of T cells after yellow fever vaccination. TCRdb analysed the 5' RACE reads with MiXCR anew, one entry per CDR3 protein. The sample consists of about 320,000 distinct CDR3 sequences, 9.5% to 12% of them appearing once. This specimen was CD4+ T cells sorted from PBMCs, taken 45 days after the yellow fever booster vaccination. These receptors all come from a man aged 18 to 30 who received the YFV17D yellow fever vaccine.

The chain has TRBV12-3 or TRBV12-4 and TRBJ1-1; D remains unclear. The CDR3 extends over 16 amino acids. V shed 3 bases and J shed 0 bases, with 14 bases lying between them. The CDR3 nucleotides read TGTGCCAGCAGTTTCGGGATGGACGGAATGAACACTGAAGCTTTCTTT. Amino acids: CASSFGMDGMNTEAFF.

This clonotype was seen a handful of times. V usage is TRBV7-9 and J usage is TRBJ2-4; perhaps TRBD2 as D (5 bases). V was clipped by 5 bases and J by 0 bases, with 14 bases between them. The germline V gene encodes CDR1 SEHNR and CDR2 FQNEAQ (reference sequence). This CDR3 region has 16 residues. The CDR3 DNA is TGTGCCAGCAGCCCCCCCGGGAACTTAGCCAAAAACATTCAGTACTTC. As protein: CASSPPGNLAKNIQYF.

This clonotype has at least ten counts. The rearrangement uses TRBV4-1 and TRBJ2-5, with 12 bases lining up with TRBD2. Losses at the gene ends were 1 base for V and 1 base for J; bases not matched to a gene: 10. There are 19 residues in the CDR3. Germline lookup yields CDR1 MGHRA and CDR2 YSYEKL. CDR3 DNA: TGCGCCAGCAGCCAAGTTTATCTAGCGGGGGGGCCTTCCCAAGAGACCCAGTACTTC. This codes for CASSQVYLAGGPSQETQYF.

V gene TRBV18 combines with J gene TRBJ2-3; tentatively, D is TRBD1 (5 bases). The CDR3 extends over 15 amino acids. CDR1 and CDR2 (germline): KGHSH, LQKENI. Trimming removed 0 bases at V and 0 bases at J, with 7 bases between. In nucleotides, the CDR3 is TGTGCCAGCTCACCACCGGGGCCCAGCACAGATACGCAGTATTTT. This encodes CASSPPGPSTDTQYF.

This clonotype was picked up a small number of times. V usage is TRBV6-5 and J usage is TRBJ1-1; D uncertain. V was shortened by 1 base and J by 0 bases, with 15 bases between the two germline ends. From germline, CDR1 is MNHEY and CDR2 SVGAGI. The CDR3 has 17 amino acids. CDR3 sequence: CASSYYGSFKMNTEAFF. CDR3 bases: TGTGCCAGCAGTTACTATGGCAGTTTTAAGATGAACACTGAAGCTTTCTTT.

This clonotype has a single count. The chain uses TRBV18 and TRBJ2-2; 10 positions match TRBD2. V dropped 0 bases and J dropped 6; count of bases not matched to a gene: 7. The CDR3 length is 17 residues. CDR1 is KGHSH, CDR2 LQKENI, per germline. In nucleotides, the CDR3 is TGTGCCAGCTCACCACCGGGACTAGCGCTTGGGGCCGGGGAGCTGTTTTTT. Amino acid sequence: CASSPPGLALGAGELFF. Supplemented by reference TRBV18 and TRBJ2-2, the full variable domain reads NAGVMQNPRHLVRRRGQEARLRCSPMKGHSHVYWYRQLPEEGLKFMVYLQKENIIDESGMPKERFSAEFPKEGPSILRIQQVVRGDSAAYFCASSPPGLALGAGELFFGEGSRLTVL.

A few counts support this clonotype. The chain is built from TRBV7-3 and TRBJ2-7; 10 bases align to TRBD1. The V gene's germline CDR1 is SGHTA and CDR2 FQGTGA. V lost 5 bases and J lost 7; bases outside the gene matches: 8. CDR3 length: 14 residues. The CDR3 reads CASSPRQGAGEQYV. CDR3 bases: TGTGCCAGCAGCCCCCGACAGGGGGCGGGGGAGCAGTACGTC.